Here is one T cell receptor beta chain with its context. CDR1 and CDR2 from the germline V gene are LNHDA and SQIVND (reference sequence). The CDR3 totals 14 residues. Trimming removed 3 bases at V and 5 bases at J, with 13 bases between. CD8 cells classed as naive were CD45RO-negative and positively selected for CCR7, excluding terminally differentiated effector memory CD45RA+ cells. The record originates from a study of shared clonotypes between healthy human individuals. Here immunoSEQ multiplex PCR was the method, and the copy in TCRdb shows in-frame clones only, minus some. The profile shows 1.5 million to 2.5 million clones, roughly 94% of them singletons.

The receptor's source is a man between 18 and 35 years old in good health. The source material was naive CD8+ T cells sorted from blood. The chain uses TRBV19 and TRBJ2-5; TRBD1 or TRBD2 may be the D gene (5 bases each). For the CDR3, the DNA is TGTGCCAGTAGTATCGGCAGGGACCGGGAGACCCAGTACTTC. This encodes CASSIGRDRETQYF.